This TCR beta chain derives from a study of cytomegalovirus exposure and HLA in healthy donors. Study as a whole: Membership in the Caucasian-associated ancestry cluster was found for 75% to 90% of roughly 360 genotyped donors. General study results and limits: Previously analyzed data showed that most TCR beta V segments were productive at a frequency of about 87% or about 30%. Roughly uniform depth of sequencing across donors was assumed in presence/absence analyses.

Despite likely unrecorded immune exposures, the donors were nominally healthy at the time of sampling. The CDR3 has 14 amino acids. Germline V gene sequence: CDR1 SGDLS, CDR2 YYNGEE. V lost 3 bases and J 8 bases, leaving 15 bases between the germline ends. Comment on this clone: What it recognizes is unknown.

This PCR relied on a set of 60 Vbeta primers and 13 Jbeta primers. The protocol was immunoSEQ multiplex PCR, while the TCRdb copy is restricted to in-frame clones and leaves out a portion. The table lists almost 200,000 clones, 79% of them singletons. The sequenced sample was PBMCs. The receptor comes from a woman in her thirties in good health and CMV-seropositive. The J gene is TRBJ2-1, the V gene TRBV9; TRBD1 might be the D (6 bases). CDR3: CASSADRLTDEQFF. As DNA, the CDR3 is TGTGCCAGCAGCGCGGACAGACTGACGGATGAGCAGTTCTTC.